The source of this TCR beta chain is a study of CD8 T cells in Susac syndrome. Study conclusions and caveats: The number of Susac-specific public clones found was 15 to 20 in total CD8+ repertoires and a few in CD8+ TEMRA repertoires. That the number of individuals in its TCR sequencing and HLA analysis was relatively small was acknowledged by the study.

Germline V gene sequence: CDR1 LNHNV, CDR2 YYDKDF (reference sequence). The ends were cut back, 0 bases at V and 0 bases at J, with 11 bases in the middle. CDR3 length: 16 residues. Random hexamers primed reverse transcription of about 0.45 to 1 ug RNA. The CDR3 of TCR beta was amplified by immunoSEQ multiplex PCR across 54 Vbeta and 13 Jbeta. TCRdb itself ran the immunoSEQ multiplex PCR reads through MiXCR, one entry per CDR3 protein. The sample contains some 110,000 distinct CDR3 sequences, roughly 94% of which appear only once. Turning to this clonotype: Its antigen is undetermined.

V usage is TRBV15 and J usage is TRBJ1-2; D perhaps matches TRBD1 (5 bases). Sequencing used CD8+ T cells from PBMCs. This clonotype was obtained from a human donor with Susac syndrome. The CDR3 DNA is TGTGCCACCAGCAGAGATCTAGAGACAGCTAACTATGGCTACACCTTC. Amino acids: CATSRDLETANYGYTF.